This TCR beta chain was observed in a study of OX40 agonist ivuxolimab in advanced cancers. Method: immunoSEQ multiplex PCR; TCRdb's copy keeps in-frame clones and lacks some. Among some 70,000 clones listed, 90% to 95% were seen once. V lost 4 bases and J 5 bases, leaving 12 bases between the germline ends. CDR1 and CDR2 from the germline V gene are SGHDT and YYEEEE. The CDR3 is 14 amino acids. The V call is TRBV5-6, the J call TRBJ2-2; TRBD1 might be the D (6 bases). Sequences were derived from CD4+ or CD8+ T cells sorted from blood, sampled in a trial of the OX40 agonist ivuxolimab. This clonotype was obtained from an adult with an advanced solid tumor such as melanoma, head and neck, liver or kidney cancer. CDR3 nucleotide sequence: TGTGCCAGCAGCAGGACAGAAGTTACCGGGGAGCTGTTTTTT. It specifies CASSRTEVTGELFF.